This TCR beta chain was captured by sequencing in a study of shared clonotypes between healthy human individuals. Germline assignment: CDR1 MDHEN and CDR2 SYDVKM. The CDR3 sequence is 15 residues long. The V and J ends lost 6 bases and 3 bases, in that order; junction bases with no gene match: 3. On this clone: Its antigen is undetermined.

Profiled with immunoSEQ multiplex PCR; TCRdb holds only in-frame clones, not every one. Of about 2.2 million clones in the sample, about 93% were seen once. The naive CD8 fraction comprised CD45RO-negative cells positively selected for CCR7 and excluded terminally differentiated effector memory CD45RA+ cells. Donors had no recently reported acute infections or vaccinations and were HIV-negative. Study results and limitations: As a rule, naive subsets had a larger estimated richness than memory subsets. Tissues were not sampled, only blood, and their repertoires likely differ. Though the depth was large, rarefaction showed that sorted-subset sequencing was incomplete.

The chain recombines TRBV28 with TRBJ2-3; 13 positions match TRBD2. Sequenced: naive CD8+ T cells from PBMCs. This clonotype originated in a man aged 18 to 30 in good health. Some clones in this sample may be carry-over from other donors' samples. The CDR3 sequence: CASRGLAGLTDTQYF. The CDR3 DNA follows: TGTGCCAGCAGGGGACTAGCGGGATTAACAGATACGCAGTATTTT. Full variable domain (outside the CDR3, taken from reference TRBV28 and TRBJ2-3): DVKVTQSSRYLVKRTGEKVFLECVQDMDHENMFWYRQDPGLGLRLIYFSYDVKMKEKGDIPEGYSVSREKKERFSLILESASTNQTSMYLCASRGLAGLTDTQYFGPGTRLTVL.